This T cell receptor (beta chain) was observed in a study of molecular identifiers for immune sequencing clone quantification. This clonotype was observed at least ten times. From germline, CDR1 is SGHTA and CDR2 FQGNSA. The CDR3 is made up of 12 amino acids. Trimming pared 5 bases from V and 10 bases from J, leaving 12 bases between. TCRdb called the PCR reads again in MiXCR, with one record for every CDR3 protein. The table includes 40,000 to 50,000 distinct CDR3 sequences, over 15% detected once. The chain links TRBV7-2 to TRBJ2-1; D is perhaps TRBD2 (6 bases). The sequence was obtained from a human donor in good health. Some libraries in this study had Jurkat cell RNA spiked in. Material: naive CD8+ T cells from blood, with Jurkat cell RNA spiked in. Subset in this sample: FACS-sorted CD8+CD4-CCR7+CD45RA+ naive T cells. The CDR3, as DNA: TGTGCCAGCAGCCTAGAGGGACTGGAGCAGTTCTTC. Translation: CASSLEGLEQFF.